Listed below are T cell receptor beta chains from one sample, sequenced in a study of shared T cell receptors in the human thymus. TCRdb's copy holds only in-frame clones and misses some; the assay was immunoSEQ multiplex PCR. The table lists hundreds of thousands of clones, approximately 88% of them singletons. These data are also associated with another study on human thymus T cells.

The sequencing sample was made of thymocytes. These receptors were obtained from a boy under three years old with a congenital heart defect. Both conserved end residues are part of each CDR3. A D gene is named only where the DNA matches it firmly. Size is omitted from some rows. Given values are once, few, many or a class for expanded clones.

D gene	V gene	clone size	J gene	CDR3 DNA	CDR3 protein
-	TRBV7-9	-	TRBJ2-1	TGTGCCGTCGCCGACTCACCTTACAATGAGCAGTTCTTC	CAVADSPYNEQFF
-	TRBV4-1	-	TRBJ2-7	TGCGCCAGCAGCCAGACCTCACAGGGAGTAAGTTTGGGCGAGCAGTACTTC	CASSQTSQGVSLGEQYF
TRBD1	TRBV5-1	-	TRBJ2-7	TGCGCCAGCAGCGACAGGGCCTACGAGCAGTACTTC	CASSDRAYEQYF
TRBD2	TRBV11-2	-	TRBJ2-5	TGTGCCAGCAGCCCAAGAGGCGGGAGGGGGCAAGAGACCCAGTACTTC	CASSPRGGRGQETQYF
-	TRBV12-5	-	TRBJ2-3	TGTGCTAGTTTAGGGGGTACAGATACGCAGTATTTT	CASLGGTDTQYF
TRBD2	TRBV6-1	few	TRBJ2-1	TGTGCCAGCAGTGGAACTAGCGGGAGGAACAATGAGCAGTTCTTC	CASSGTSGRNNEQFF
-	TRBV29-1	-	TRBJ2-3	TGCAGCGTTGAAGATCAACAGGCGCCCAATACGCAGTATTTT	CSVEDQQAPNTQYF
-	TRBV28	few	TRBJ1-3	TGTGCCAGCAGTTTAGCCCAGGGTGTCGCCATATATTTT	CASSLAQGVAIYF
TRBD1	TRBV30	-	TRBJ2-2	TGTGCCTGGACCGTACAGGGGCCGGCCGGGGAGCTGTTTTTT	CAWTVQGPAGELFF
TRBD2	TRBV9	-	TRBJ2-5	TGTGCCAGCAGCCCAATAGCGGGAGGGGGGGTGGAGACCCAGTACTTC	CASSPIAGGGVETQYF
TRBD1	TRBV4-3	-	TRBJ1-5	TGCGCCAGCAGCCAAGAAACAGGGGATCAGCCCCAGCATTTT	CASSQETGDQPQHF
-	TRBV10-3	-	TRBJ2-7	TGTGCCATCAGTGAGTCGATGCGAGAGCAGTACTTC	CAISESMREQYF
-	TRBV7-9	-	TRBJ1-4	TGTGCCAGCAGCTTAGGGCCGAATGAAAAACTGTTTTTT	CASSLGPNEKLFF
TRBD1	TRBV11-2	-	TRBJ1-2	TGTGCCAGCAGCTCACGGGGGACAGCCTATGGCTACACCTTC	CASSSRGTAYGYTF
TRBD2	TRBV7-9	-	TRBJ2-1	TGTGCCAGCAGCTCCGGGACTAGTAAGTTCTTC	CASSSGTSKFF
TRBD2	TRBV27	-	TRBJ2-1	TGTGCCAGCAGTTCGGGGACTAGCGGGAGCCAGGGGGCTAACAATGAGCAGTTCTTC	CASSSGTSGSQGANNEQFF
-	TRBV5-1	-	TRBJ1-4	TGCGCCAGCAGCTTGGCGCCGGCAACTAATGAAAAACTGTTTTTT	CASSLAPATNEKLFF
TRBD1	TRBV30	-	TRBJ1-1	TGTGCCTGGAGTGACAGGGGCCTCCGTGGCACTGAAGCTTTCTTT	CAWSDRGLRGTEAFF
-	TRBV19	-	TRBJ2-6	TGTGCCAGTGCGCTGTTGGTTAGTTCTGGGGCCAACGTCCTGACTTTC	CASALLVSSGANVLTF
-	TRBV28	-	TRBJ2-5	TGTGCCAGCAGCCACAGGGTTCGGGAGACCCAGTACTTC	CASSHRVRETQYF
-	TRBV5-1	-	TRBJ2-1	TGCGCCAGCAGCCCCTCCCTCCTGAGCTCCTACAATGAGCAGTTCTTC	CASSPSLLSSYNEQFF
TRBD2	TRBV5-4	-	TRBJ2-1	TGTGCCAGCAGCCCATCTAGCGGGAGTGGCAATGAGCAGTTCTTC	CASSPSSGSGNEQFF
TRBD1	TRBV5-4	-	TRBJ2-7	TGTGCCAGCAGCTTGGGACAGGGGCCAACCTACGAGCAGTACTTC	CASSLGQGPTYEQYF
-	TRBV30	-	TRBJ2-1	TGTGCCTGGAGTGTGGACTCCGGATTCCATTTAAGCTCCTACAATGAGCAGTTCTTC	CAWSVDSGFHLSSYNEQFF
TRBD2	TRBV6-1	-	TRBJ2-1	TGTGCCAGCAGTGAGACTAGCGGGAGTAGTAATGAGCAGTTCTTC	CASSETSGSSNEQFF
-	TRBV21-1	few	TRBJ2-1	TGTGCCAGCAGCCTAAAAGGGGCCGCTTACAATGAGCAGTTCTTC	CASSLKGAAYNEQFF
TRBD1	TRBV7-6	-	TRBJ1-4	TGTGCCAGCAGCTTAGCGCCAGGGGGTAATGAAAAACTGTTTTTT	CASSLAPGGNEKLFF
-	TRBV4-3	-	TRBJ2-7	TGCGCCAGCAGCCAAAGGACAGACATCCGACCCTACGAGCAGTACTTC	CASSQRTDIRPYEQYF
TRBD1	TRBV5-4	-	TRBJ2-7	TGTGCCAGCAGCCTGGGGGGGACAGGGCTGAGCTCCTACGAGCAGTACTTC	CASSLGGTGLSSYEQYF
TRBD2	TRBV28	-	TRBJ2-1	TGTGCCAGCAGTCCCCTGGCGGGAGGAATCAATGAGCAGTTCTTC	CASSPLAGGINEQFF
-	TRBV6-5	once	TRBJ2-7	TGTGCCAGCAGTAACCCCAGGGGCCCCTACGAGCAGTACTTC	CASSNPRGPYEQYF
-	TRBV7-2	-	TRBJ1-4	TGTGCCAGCAGCCTACGACCAGGTGAAAAACTGTTTTTT	CASSLRPGEKLFF
TRBD2	TRBV5-4	-	TRBJ2-7	TGTGCCAGCAGCTTGGGACTAGCCAACTACGAGCAGTACTTC	CASSLGLANYEQYF
TRBD2	TRBV2	-	TRBJ2-3	TGTGCCAGCAGTGAATGGGGGGGACTAGCGACAAATACGCAGTATTTT	CASSEWGGLATNTQYF
TRBD2	TRBV7-2	-	TRBJ2-3	TGTGCCAGCAGCTCCCGGACTAGCGGGAGGGCCGCAGATACGCAGTATTTT	CASSSRTSGRAADTQYF
TRBD1	TRBV4-1	once	TRBJ1-5	TGCGCCAGCAGCCAAGAACCTTACAGGGGAAATCAGCCCCAGCATTTT	CASSQEPYRGNQPQHF
TRBD2	TRBV2	once	TRBJ2-3	TGTGCCAGCATGCGGCCGGCTAGCGGGAGTGGTACCACAGATACGCAGTATTTT	CASMRPASGSGTTDTQYF
-	TRBV7-2	-	TRBJ2-7	TGTGCCAGCAGCCGAGGTGGGGGCGTAATCAGGAACGAGCAGTACTTC	CASSRGGGVIRNEQYF
TRBD1	TRBV5-1	-	TRBJ2-1	TGCGCCAGCAGCCTGACGGGACAGGGTCGTCTGTCAAGCAAAAGCTCCTACAATGAGCAGTTCTTC	CASSLTGQGRLSSKSSYNEQFF
TRBD1	TRBV6-5	-	TRBJ2-7	TGTGCCAGCAGTCGGACAGGACCCTACGAGCAGTACTTC	CASSRTGPYEQYF
-	TRBV4-1	-	TRBJ2-5	TGCGCCAGCAGCCAAGGAGGTACTAGCGAGACCCAGTACTTC	CASSQGGTSETQYF
-	TRBV7-4	-	TRBJ1-1	TGTGCCAGCAGCTTAGGGTTCGGACCCCGGGGGGAGACTGAAGCTTTCTTT	CASSLGFGPRGETEAFF
TRBD1	TRBV9	once	TRBJ2-7	TGTGCCAGCAGCCCCGGACAGGGCCACTACGAGCAGTACTTC	CASSPGQGHYEQYF
TRBD2	TRBV15	-	TRBJ2-5	TGTGCCACCAGCGTTCGGGGGAGGGCCGATATTCAAAAGACCCAGTACTTC	CATSVRGRADIQKTQYF
TRBD2	TRBV27	-	TRBJ2-1	TGTGCCAGCAACCGAGGGCCCCTCGTCCCCGGGAGGGAGCCCAATGAGCAGTTCTTC	CASNRGPLVPGREPNEQFF
TRBD1	TRBV30	once	TRBJ2-7	TGTGCCTGGACCCCGACGGGGACAGCCTCCTACGAGCAGTACTTC	CAWTPTGTASYEQYF
-	TRBV9	-	TRBJ2-5	TGTGCCAGCAGCGTAGAATTGGGAGGGGGGCAAGAGACCCAGTACTTC	CASSVELGGGQETQYF
TRBD2	TRBV19	-	TRBJ2-1	TGTGCCAGTAGTTACTCTAATGTGGGGGATACGAGCGGGAGGGCCCCCTACAATGAGCAGTTCTTC	CASSYSNVGDTSGRAPYNEQFF
TRBD1	TRBV6-5	-	TRBJ1-1	TGTGCCAGCAGCTTGACAGGGCCCAACACTGAAGCTTTCTTT	CASSLTGPNTEAFF
TRBD2	TRBV9	-	TRBJ2-1	TGTGCCAGCAGCGTAGAGGTGCGGGAGGTTTTGAATGAGCAGTTCTTC	CASSVEVREVLNEQFF
-	TRBV29-1	-	TRBJ2-3	TGCAGCGTTGGAGGGGGAGATACGCAGTATTTT	CSVGGGDTQYF
-	TRBV27	once	TRBJ1-2	TGTGCCAGCAGGCCCCAGGTGAACGTCCGGCTACGGAAGTTGTATGGCTACACCTTC	CASRPQVNVRLRKLYGYTF
-	TRBV9	once	TRBJ2-5	TGTGCCAGCAGCGTAGGGCACAGGAAAGAGACCCAGTACTTC	CASSVGHRKETQYF
-	TRBV14	-	TRBJ2-5	TGTGCCAGCAGCCCGACTAGGGCCCAAGAGACCCAGTACTTC	CASSPTRAQETQYF
TRBD2	TRBV29-1	once	TRBJ2-1	TGCAGCGTTGAAGAACCCAAAGCGACTAGCGGGAGAAAAGGGTCCTACAATGAGCAGTTCTTC	CSVEEPKATSGRKGSYNEQFF
-	TRBV6-6	-	TRBJ1-4	TGTGCCAGCAGTCCCCCCCCAGGGGTAACTAATGAAAAACTGTTTTTT	CASSPPPGVTNEKLFF
TRBD1	TRBV5-6	once	TRBJ1-2	TGTGCCAGCAGCTTGGTATCCGGACAGGCCGACGGTAACTATGGCTACACCTTC	CASSLVSGQADGNYGYTF
-	TRBV6-6	few	TRBJ2-7	TGTGCCAGCAGCGGGTCGCGGGGAATGAAGCAGTACTTC	CASSGSRGMKQYF
-	TRBV30	once	TRBJ1-5	TGTGCCTGGAGGGGCTCTTCCGATCAGCCCCAGCATTTT	CAWRGSSDQPQHF
TRBD2	TRBV29-1	-	TRBJ2-2	TGCAGCGTTGAAGGGTGGCGGGAGGGGAACACCGGGGAGCTGTTTTTT	CSVEGWREGNTGELFF